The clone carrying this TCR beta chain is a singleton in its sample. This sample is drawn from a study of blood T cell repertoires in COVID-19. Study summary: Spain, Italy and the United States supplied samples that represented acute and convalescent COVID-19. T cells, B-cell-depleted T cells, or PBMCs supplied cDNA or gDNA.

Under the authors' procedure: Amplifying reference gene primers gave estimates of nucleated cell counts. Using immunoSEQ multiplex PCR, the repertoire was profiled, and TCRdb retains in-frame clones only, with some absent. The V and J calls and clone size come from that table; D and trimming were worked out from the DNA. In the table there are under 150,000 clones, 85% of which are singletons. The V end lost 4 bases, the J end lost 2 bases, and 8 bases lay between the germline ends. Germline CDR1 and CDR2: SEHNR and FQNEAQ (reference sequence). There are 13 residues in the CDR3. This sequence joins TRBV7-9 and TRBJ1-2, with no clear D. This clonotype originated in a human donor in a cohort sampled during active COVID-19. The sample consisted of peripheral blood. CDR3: CASSSPRNYGYTF. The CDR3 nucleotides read TGTGCCAGCAGCTCCCCCCGGAACTATGGCTACACCTTC.